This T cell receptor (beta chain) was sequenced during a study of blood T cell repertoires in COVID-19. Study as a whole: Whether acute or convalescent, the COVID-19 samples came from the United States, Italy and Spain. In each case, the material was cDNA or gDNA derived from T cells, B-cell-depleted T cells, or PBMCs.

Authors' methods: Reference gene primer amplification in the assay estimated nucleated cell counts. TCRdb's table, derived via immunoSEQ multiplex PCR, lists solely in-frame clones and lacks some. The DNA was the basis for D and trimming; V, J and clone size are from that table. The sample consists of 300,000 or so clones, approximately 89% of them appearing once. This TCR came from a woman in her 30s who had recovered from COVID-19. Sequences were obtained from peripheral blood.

The CDR3 sequence: CASSTRGNYGYTF. The CDR3 DNA follows: TGTGCCAGCAGTACCAGGGGAAACTATGGCTACACCTTC. V is TRBV12-3 or TRBV12-4 and J is TRBJ1-2; D is possibly TRBD1 (6 bases). The CDR3 spans 13 residues. V was clipped by 5 bases and J by 2 bases, with 9 bases between them.